In its sample, the clone carrying this T cell receptor (beta chain) was seen many times. Its matching antigen is unknown. The CDR3 has 14 residues. CDR1 and CDR2 (germline): SGHTA, FQGNSA. J gave up 7 bases and V 4 bases, and 8 bases lay outside the gene matches. The data were taken from a study of T-cell memory formation after mild COVID-19. Study in general: Largely, the TCR clusters proved donor specific. The study, taken as a whole, reports: Day 15 to 85 contracting clones showed balanced CD4/CD8; later expanders leaned CD4+.

5'RACE primed at constant segments yielded TCR alpha and TCR beta cDNA libraries bearing sample barcodes and UMIs. A single record per CDR3 protein comes from TCRdb applying MiXCR to the 5' RACE reads. The profile covers roughly 150,000 distinct CDR3 sequences, with around 13% appearing a single time and 2.5% to 3.5% taken by the ten largest. This receptor was obtained from a man between 18 and 29 years old who had mild COVID-19 (a few samples of this study predate the infection). Cell type and time point are not known. J is TRBJ1-2 and V is TRBV7-2, with 8 bases fitting TRBD1. Source material: PBMCs or a T cell subset sorted from them (not recorded which). The DNA for the CDR3 is TGTGCCAGCAGCTCCCGGACAGGGCCCGGTGGCTACACCTTC. Protein product: CASSSRTGPGGYTF.